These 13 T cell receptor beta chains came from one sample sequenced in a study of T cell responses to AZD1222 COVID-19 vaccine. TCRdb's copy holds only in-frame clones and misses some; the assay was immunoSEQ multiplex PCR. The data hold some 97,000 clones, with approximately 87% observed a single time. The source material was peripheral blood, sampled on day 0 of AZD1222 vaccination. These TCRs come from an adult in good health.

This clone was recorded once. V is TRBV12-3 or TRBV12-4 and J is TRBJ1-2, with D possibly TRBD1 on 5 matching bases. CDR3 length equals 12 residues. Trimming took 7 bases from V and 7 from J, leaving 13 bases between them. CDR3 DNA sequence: TGTGCCAGCACCCTGGGGGTGAGTGGCTACACCTTC. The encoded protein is CASTLGVSGYTF.

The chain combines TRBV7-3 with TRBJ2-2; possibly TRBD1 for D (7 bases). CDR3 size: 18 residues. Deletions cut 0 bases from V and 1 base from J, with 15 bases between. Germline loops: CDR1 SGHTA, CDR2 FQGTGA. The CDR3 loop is CASSLTLGQGGNTGELFF. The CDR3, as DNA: TGTGCCAGCAGCTTAACTCTCGGCCAGGGGGGGAACACCGGGGAGCTGTTTTTT.

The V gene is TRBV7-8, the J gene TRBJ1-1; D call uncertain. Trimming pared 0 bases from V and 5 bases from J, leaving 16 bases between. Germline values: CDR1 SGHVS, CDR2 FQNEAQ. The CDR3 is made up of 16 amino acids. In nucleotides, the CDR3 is TGTGCCAGCAGCTTAGCGCTTGGGCCTGGGGAGACTGAAGCTTTCTTT. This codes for CASSLALGPGETEAFF.

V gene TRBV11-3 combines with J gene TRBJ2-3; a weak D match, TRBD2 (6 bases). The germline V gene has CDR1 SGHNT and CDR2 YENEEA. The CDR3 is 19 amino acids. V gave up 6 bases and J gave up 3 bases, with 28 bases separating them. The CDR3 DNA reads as TGTGCCAGCAGTCCGGGCCGCCTAGATTTGGGTCTAGCGACAGATACGCAGTATTTT. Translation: CASSPGRLDLGLATDTQYF.

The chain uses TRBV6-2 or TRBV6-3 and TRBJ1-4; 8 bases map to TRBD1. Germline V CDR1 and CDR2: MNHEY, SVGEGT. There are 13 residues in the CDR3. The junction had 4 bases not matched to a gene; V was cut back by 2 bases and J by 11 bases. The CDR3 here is CASSYPDRAKLFF. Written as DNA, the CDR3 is TGTGCCAGCAGTTACCCGGACAGGGCCAAACTGTTTTTT.

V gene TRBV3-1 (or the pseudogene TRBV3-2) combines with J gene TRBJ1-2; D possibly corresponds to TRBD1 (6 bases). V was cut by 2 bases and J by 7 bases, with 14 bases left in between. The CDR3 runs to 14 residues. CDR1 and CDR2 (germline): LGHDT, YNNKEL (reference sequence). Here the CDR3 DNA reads TGTGCCAGCAGCCAATTTTACGGGGGCTCTGGCTACACCTTC. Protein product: CASSQFYGGSGYTF.

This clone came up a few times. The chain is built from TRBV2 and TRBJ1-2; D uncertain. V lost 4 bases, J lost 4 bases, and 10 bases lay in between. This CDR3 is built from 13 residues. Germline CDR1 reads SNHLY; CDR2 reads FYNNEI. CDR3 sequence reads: CASSVGRPYGYTF. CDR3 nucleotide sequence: TGTGCCAGCAGTGTAGGCCGCCCCTATGGCTACACCTTC.

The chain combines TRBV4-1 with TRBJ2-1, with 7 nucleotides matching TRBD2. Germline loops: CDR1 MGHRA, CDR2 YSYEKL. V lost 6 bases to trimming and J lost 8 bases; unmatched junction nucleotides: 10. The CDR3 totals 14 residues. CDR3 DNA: TGCGCCAGCAGGGCACAGGTGGGGAGGGATGAGCAGTTCTTC. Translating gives CASRAQVGRDEQFF.

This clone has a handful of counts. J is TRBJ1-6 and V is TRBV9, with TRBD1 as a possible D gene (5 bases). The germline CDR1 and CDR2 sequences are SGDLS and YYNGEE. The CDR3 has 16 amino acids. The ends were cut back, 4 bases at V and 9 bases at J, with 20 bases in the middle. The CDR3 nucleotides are TGTGCCAGCAGCCAGAGTGGGGGGAGATTGGGTTCACCCCTCCACTTT. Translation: CASSQSGGRLGSPLHF.

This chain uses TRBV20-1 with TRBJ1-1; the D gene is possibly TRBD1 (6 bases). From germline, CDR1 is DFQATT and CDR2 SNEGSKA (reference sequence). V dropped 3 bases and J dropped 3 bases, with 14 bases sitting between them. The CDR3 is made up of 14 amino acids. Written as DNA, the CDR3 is TGCAGTGCTAGTGGCGGGGGCCGGGACACTGAAGCTTTCTTT. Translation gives CSASGGGRDTEAFF.

The CDR3 region is CASSDGTLGGYTF. The CDR3 DNA follows: TGTGCCAGCAGTGATGGGACCTTGGGGGGCTACACCTTC. This chain connects TRBV2 to TRBJ1-2; the D gene is possibly TRBD1 (5 bases). Trimming took off 3 bases at V and 8 bases at J, with 13 bases between the two ends. Germline lookup yields CDR1 SNHLY and CDR2 FYNNEI. This CDR3 comprises 13 residues.

The CDR3 loop is CASRLGTSGGAETQYF. The CDR3 DNA reads TGTGCCAGCAGGCTCGGGACTAGCGGGGGGGCAGAGACCCAGTACTTC. This chain links TRBV6-6 with TRBJ2-5; TRBD2 agrees at 16 bases. The CDR3 covers 16 residues. CDR1 and CDR2 (germline): MNHNY, SVGAGI (reference sequence). The junction had 5 bases not matched to a gene; V was cut back by 6 bases and J by 4 bases.

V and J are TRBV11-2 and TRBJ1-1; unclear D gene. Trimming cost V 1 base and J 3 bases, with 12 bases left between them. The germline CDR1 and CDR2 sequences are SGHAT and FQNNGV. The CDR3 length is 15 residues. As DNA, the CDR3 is TGTGCCAGCAGCTTAGGCTTGGGGTGGGACACTGAAGCTTTCTTT. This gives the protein CASSLGLGWDTEAFF.